This T cell receptor beta chain was sequenced for a study of blood T cells in healthy people across ages. Study-wide findings and caveats: Investigators treated diversity estimates from one million T cells as underestimates.

Caucasian individuals from Russia who were healthy and aged about 6 to 90 acted as donors. Every participating donor contributed 9.5 to 10 milliliters of peripheral blood through a draw. Isolated per sample were at least 7 million PBMCs. With a J-beta primer mix and a sample-barcoded 5' primer, a second PCR ran roughly 6 to 11 cycles. TCRdb re-analysed the 5' RACE reads in MiXCR, keeping a single row per CDR3 protein. The sample consists of about 1.7 million distinct CDR3 sequences, approximately 30% of them appearing once. V was pared by 3 bases and J by 0 bases, with 9 bases between. This CDR3 comprises 15 residues. Germline lookup yields CDR1 ENHRY and CDR2 SYGVKD. Remarks on this clonotype: No antigen is known for it.

V and J are TRBV10-3 and TRBJ1-5; D is possibly TRBD1 (5 bases). This TCR derives from a woman under 40 in good health. Sequencing input: blood. As DNA, the CDR3 is TGTGCCATCAGTGACGGGACGGTTAGCAATCAGCCCCAGCATTTT. Its translation: CAISDGTVSNQPQHF.